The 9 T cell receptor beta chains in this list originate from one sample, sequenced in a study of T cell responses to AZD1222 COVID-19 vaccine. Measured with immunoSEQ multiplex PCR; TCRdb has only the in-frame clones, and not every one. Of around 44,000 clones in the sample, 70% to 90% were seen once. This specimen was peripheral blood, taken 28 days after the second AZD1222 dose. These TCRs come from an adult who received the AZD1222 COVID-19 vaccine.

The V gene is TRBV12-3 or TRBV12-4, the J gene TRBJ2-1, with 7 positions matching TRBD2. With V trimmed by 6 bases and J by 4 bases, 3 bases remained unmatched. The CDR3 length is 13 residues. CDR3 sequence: CASRSSGYNEQFF. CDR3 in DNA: TGTGCCAGCAGGTCTAGCGGATACAATGAGCAGTTCTTC.

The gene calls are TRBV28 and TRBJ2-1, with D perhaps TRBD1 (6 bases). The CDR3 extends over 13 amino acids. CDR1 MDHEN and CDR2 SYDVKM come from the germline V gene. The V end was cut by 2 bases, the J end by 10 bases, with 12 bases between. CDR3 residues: CASSLGPGVEQFF. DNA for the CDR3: TGTGCCAGCAGTTTAGGCCCAGGGGTAGAGCAGTTCTTC. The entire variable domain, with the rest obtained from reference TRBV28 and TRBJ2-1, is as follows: DVKVTQSSRYLVKRTGEKVFLECVQDMDHENMFWYRQDPGLGLRLIYFSYDVKMKEKGDIPEGYSVSREKKERFSLILESASTNQTSMYLCASSLGPGVEQFFGPGTRLTVL.

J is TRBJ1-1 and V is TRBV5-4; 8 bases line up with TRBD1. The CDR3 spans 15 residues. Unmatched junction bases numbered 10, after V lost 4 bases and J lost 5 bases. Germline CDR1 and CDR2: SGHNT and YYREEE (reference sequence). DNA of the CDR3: TGTGCCAGCAGCCCAAATCAGGGGGCAAGAACTGAAGCTTTCTTT. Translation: CASSPNQGARTEAFF.

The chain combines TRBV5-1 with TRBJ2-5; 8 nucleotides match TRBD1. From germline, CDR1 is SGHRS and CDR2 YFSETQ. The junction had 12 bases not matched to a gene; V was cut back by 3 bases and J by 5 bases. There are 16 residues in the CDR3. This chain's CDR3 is CASSSGTGQGWETQYF. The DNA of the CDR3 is TGCGCCAGCAGCTCCGGGACCGGACAGGGATGGGAGACCCAGTACTTC.

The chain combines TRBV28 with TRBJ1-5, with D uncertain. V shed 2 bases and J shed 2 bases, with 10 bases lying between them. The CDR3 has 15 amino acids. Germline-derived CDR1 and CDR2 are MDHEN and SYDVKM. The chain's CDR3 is CASSLPFGGNQPQHF. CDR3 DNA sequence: TGTGCCAGCAGTTTACCTTTTGGTGGCAATCAGCCCCAGCATTTT.

This CDR3 reads CASSPRQGVDTGELFF. DNA for the CDR3: TGTGCCAGCTCACCACGTCAGGGGGTCGACACCGGGGAGCTGTTTTTT. The V call is TRBV18, the J call TRBJ2-2; TRBD1 matches 7 bases. J was trimmed by 3 bases and V by 1 base; bases with no gene match: 5. CDR1 KGHSH and CDR2 LQKENI come from the germline V gene. The CDR3 contains 16 residues.

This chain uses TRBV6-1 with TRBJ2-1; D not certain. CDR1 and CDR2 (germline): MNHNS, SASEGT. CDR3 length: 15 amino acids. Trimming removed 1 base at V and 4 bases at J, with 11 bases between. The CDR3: CASSEDRYSYNEQFF. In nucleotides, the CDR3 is TGTGCCAGCAGTGAAGACCGTTACAGTTACAATGAGCAGTTCTTC.

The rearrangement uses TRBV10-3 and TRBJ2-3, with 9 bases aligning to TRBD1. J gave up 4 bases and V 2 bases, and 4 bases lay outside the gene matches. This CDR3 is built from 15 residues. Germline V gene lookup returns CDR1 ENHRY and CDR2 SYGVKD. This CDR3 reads CAISEDRGLPDTQYF. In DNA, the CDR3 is TGTGCCATCAGTGAGGACAGGGGGTTGCCAGATACGCAGTATTTT.

The CDR3, as DNA: TGTGCCAGCAGTGTCAGCGGGACCACCGGGGAGCTGTTTTTT. Translating gives CASSVSGTTGELFF. The gene calls are TRBV25-1 and TRBJ2-2, with 7 bases identical to TRBD2. CDR1 is MGHDK, CDR2 SYGVNS, per germline. The CDR3 has 14 amino acids. The ends lost 4 bases at V and 4 bases at J; junction bases unmatched: 3.